This T cell receptor beta chain was found in a study of lymphopenia after photon versus proton radiotherapy. The length of the CDR3 is 15 residues. Germline V lookup: CDR1 GTSNPN, CDR2 SVGIG (reference sequence). V was pared by 6 bases and J by 3 bases, with 20 bases between. The study's findings and limits: After lymphocyte nadir, photon-treated repertoires showed oligoclonal expansion, especially CD8+ Temra. In patients who died, overall survival fell as post-nadir TCR diversity dropped more. Proton therapy kept repertoires fairly stable, unlike photons, which gained effector/memory cells.

TCRdb's copy holds only in-frame clones and misses some; the assay was immunoSEQ multiplex PCR. The data show about 45,000 clones, with 85% seen just once and over 2% held by the top ten. Regarding this clone: Its antigen is unidentified.

The rearrangement uses TRBV30 and TRBJ1-2; tentative D call: TRBD1 (6 bases). The TCR sequence derives from a middle-aged man with gastric cancer. Sequenced material: peripheral blood, taken from a patient treated with photon-based radiotherapy. The DNA of the CDR3 is TGTGCCTGCCAATCGAGGGACATATATCACTATGGCTACACCTTC. It encodes CACQSRDIYHYGYTF.